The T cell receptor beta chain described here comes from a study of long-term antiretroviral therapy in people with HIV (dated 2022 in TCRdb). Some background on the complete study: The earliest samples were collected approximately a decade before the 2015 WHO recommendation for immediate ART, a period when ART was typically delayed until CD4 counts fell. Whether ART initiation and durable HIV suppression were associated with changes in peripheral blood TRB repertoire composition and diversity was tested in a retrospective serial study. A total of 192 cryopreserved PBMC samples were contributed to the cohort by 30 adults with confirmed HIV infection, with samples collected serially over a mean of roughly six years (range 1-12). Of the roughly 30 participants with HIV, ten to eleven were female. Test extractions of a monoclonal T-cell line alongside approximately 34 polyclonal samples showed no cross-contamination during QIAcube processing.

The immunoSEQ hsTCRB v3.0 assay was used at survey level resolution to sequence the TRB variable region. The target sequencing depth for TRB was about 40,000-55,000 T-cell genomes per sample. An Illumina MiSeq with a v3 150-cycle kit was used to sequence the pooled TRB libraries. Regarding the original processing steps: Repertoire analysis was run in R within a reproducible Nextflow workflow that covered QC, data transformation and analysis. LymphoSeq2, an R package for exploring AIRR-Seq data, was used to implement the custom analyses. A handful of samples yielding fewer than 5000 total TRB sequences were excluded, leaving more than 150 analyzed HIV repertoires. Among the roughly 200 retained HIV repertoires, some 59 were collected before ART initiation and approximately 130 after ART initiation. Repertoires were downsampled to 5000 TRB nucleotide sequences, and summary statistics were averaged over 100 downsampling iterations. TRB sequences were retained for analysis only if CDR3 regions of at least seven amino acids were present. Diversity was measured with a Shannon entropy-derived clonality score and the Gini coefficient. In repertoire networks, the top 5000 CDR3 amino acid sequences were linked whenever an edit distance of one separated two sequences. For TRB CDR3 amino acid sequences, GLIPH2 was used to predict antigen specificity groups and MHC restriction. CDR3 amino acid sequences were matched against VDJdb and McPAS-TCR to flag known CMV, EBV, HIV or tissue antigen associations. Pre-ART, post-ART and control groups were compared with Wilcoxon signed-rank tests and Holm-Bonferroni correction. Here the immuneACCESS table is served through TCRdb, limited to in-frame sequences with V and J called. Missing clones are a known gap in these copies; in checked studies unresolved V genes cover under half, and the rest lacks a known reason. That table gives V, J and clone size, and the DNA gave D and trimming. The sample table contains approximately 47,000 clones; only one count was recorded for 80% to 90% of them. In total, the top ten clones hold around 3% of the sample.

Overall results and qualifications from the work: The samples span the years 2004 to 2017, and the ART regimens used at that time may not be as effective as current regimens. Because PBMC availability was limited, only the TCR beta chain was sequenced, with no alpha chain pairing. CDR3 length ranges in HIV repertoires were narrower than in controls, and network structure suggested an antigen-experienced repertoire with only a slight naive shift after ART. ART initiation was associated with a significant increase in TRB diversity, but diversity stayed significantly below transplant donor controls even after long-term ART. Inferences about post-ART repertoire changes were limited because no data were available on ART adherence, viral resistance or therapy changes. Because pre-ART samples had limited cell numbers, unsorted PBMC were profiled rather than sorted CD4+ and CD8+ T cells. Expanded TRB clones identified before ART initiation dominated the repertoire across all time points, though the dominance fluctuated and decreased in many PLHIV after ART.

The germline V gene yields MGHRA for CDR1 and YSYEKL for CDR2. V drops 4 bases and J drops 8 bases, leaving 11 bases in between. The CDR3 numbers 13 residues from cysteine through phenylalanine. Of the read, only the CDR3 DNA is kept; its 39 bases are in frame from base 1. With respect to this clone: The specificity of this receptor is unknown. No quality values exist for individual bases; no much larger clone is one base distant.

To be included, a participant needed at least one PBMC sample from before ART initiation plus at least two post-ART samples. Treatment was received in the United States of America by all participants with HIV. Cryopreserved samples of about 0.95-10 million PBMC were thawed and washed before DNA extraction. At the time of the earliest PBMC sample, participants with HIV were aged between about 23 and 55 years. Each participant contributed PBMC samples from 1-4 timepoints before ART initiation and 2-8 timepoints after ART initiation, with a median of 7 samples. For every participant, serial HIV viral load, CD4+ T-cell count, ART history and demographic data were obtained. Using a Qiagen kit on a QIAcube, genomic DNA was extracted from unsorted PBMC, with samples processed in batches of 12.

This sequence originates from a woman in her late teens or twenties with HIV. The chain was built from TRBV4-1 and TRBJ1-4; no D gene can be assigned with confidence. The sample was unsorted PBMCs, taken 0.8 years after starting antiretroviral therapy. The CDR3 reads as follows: CASSLPSGEKLFF. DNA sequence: TGCGCCAGCAGCCTCCCCTCGGGGGAAAAACTGTTTTTT.